Listed here is a single T cell receptor (beta chain). The data originate from a study of blood T cell repertoires in COVID-19. Whole-study context: From the United States, Italy and Spain came samples of acute and convalescent COVID-19. T cells, B-cell-depleted T cells, or PBMCs supplied cDNA or gDNA.

The CDR3 is made up of 15 amino acids. After removal of 2 bases from V and 5 bases from J, the junction contained 9 bases not matched to a gene. Germline loops: CDR1 MNHEY, CDR2 SMNVEV (reference sequence). Per the original data handling: Amplified reference gene primers provided the basis for estimating nucleated cell counts. Libraries were prepared by immunoSEQ multiplex PCR; TCRdb keeps only in-frame clonotypes and omits some of them. That table gives V, J and clone size, and the DNA gave D and trimming. The data hold 30,000 to 35,000 clones, with approximately 71% observed a single time. This receptor was obtained from a human donor in a cohort sampled during active COVID-19. The chain is built from TRBV27 and TRBJ2-7; 7 bases line up with TRBD1. The sample taken for sequencing was peripheral blood. The chain's CDR3 is CASSLVGTVPHEQYF. In DNA, the CDR3 is TGTGCCAGCAGTTTAGTTGGGACAGTTCCCCACGAGCAGTACTTC.